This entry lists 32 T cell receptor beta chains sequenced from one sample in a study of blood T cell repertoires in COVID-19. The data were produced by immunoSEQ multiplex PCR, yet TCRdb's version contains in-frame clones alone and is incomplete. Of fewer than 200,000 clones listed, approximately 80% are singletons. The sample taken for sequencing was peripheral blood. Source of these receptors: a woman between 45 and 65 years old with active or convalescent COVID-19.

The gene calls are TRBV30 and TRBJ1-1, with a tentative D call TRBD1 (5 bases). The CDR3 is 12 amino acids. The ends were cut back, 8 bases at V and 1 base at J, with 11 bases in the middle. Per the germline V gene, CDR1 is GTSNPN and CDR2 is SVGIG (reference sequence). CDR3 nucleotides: TGTGCCGGGGGACGGGGGAACACTGAAGCTTTCTTT. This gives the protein CAGGRGNTEAFF.

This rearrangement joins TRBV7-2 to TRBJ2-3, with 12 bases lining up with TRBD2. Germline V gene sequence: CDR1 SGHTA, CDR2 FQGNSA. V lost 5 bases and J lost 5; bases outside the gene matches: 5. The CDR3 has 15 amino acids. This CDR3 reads CASSQSLAGGDTQYF. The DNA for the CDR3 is TGTGCCAGCAGCCAGTCACTAGCGGGGGGAGATACGCAGTATTTT.

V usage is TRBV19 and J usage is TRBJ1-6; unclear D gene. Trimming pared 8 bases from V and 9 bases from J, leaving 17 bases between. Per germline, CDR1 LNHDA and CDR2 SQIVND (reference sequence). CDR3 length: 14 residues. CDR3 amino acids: CASHSGVLSSPLHF. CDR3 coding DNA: TGTGCCAGTCACTCCGGGGTATTAAGTTCACCCCTCCACTTT.

CDR3 sequence reads: CASSSQGVNTEAFF. DNA of the CDR3: TGTGCCAGCAGTTCACAGGGTGTGAACACTGAAGCTTTCTTT. The chain employs TRBV27 and TRBJ1-1; tentatively, D is TRBD1 (6 bases). From germline, CDR1 is MNHEY and CDR2 SMNVEV (reference sequence). V lost 4 bases and J lost 0, with 9 bases in between. This CDR3 comprises 14 residues.

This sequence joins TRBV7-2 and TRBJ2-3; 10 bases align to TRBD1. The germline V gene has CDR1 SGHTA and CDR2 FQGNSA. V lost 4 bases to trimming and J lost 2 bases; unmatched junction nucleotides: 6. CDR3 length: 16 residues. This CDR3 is CASSSTDRGFTDTQYF. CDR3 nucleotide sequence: TGTGCCAGCAGCTCTACGGACAGGGGGTTCACAGATACGCAGTATTTT.

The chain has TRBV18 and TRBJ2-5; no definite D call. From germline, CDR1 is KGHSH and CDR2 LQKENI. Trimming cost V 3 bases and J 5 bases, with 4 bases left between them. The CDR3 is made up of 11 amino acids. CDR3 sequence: CASSPEETQYF. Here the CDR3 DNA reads TGTGCCAGCTCACCGGAGGAGACCCAGTACTTC.

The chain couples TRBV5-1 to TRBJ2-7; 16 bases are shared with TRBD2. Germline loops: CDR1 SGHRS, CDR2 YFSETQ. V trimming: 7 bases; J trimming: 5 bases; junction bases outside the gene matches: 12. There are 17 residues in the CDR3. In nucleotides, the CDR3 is TGCGCCAGCCGTATCGGGACTAGCGGGAGGGCCAGACACGAGCAGTACTTC. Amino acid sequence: CASRIGTSGRARHEQYF. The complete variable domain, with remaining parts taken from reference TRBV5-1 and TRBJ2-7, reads KAGVTQTPRYLIKTRGQQVTLSCSPISGHRSVSWYQQTPGQGLQFLFEYFSETQRNKGNFPGRFSGRQFSNSRSEMNVSTLELGDSALYLCASRIGTSGRARHEQYFGPGTRLTVT.

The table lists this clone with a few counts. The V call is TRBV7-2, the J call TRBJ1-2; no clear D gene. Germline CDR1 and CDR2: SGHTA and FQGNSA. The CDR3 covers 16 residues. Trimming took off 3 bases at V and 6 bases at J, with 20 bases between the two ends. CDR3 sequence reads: CASSLNSGEYGHGYTF. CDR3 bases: TGTGCCAGCAGCTTGAATAGCGGGGAGTATGGCCATGGCTACACCTTC.

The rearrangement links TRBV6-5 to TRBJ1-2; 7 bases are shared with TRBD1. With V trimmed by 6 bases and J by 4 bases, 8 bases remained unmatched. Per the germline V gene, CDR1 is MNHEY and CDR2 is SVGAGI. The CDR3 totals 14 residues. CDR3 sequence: CASSPDRVGYGYTF. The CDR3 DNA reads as TGTGCCAGCAGCCCAGACAGGGTAGGCTATGGCTACACCTTC.

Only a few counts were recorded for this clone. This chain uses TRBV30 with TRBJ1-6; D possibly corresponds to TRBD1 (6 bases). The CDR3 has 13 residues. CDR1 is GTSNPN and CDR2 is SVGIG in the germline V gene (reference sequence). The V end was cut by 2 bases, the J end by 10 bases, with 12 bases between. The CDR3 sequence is CAWSRGLQSPLHF. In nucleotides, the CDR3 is TGTGCCTGGAGTAGGGGGTTGCAGTCACCCCTCCACTTT.

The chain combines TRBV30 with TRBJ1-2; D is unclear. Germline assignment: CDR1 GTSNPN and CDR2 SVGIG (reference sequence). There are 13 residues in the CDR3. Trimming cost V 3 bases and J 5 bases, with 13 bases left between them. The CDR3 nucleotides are TGTGCCTGGAGCCCCTCGGGATATTATGGCTACACCTTC. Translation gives CAWSPSGYYGYTF.

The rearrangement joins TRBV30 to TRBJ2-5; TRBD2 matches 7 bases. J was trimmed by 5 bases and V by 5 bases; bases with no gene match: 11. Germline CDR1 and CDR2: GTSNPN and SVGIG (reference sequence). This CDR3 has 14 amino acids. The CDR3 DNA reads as TGTGCCTGGGGCAAGCGCGGGAGTGGTGAGACCCAGTACTTC. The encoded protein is CAWGKRGSGETQYF. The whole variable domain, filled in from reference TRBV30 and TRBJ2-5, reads SQTIHQWPATLVQPVGSPLSLECTVEGTSNPNLYWYRQAAGRGLQLLFYSVGIGQISSEVPQNLSASRPQDRQFILSSKKLLLSDSGFYLCAWGKRGSGETQYFGPGTRLLVL.

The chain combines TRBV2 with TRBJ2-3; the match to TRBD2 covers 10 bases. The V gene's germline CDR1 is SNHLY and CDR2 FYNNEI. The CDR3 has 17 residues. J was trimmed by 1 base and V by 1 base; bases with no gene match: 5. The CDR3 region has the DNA TGTGCCAGCAGTGAAGGGGCTAGCGGGGGCCGCACAGATACGCAGTATTTT. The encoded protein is CASSEGASGGRTDTQYF.

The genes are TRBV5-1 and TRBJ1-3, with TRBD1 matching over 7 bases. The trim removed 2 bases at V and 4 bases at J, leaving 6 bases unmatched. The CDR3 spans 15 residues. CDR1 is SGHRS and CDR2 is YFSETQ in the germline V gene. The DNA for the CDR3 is TGCGCCAGCAGCTTACAGGGGAGTGAAGGAAACACCATATATTTT. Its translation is CASSLQGSEGNTIYF. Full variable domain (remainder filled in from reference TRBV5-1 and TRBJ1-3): KAGVTQTPRYLIKTRGQQVTLSCSPISGHRSVSWYQQTPGQGLQFLFEYFSETQRNKGNFPGRFSGRQFSNSRSEMNVSTLELGDSALYLCASSLQGSEGNTIYFGEGSWLTVV.

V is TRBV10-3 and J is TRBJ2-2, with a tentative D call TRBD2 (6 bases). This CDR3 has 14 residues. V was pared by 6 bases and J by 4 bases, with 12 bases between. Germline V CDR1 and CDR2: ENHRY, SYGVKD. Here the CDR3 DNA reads TGTGCCATCAGGGCCGAAGCGGGCACCGGGGAGCTGTTTTTT. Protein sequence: CAIRAEAGTGELFF.

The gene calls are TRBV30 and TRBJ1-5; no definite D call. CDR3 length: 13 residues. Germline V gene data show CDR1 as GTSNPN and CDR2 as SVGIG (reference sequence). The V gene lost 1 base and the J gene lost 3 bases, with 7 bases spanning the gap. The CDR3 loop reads CAWSAGNNQPQHF. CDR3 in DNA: TGTGCCTGGAGTGCCGGGAACAATCAGCCCCAGCATTTT.

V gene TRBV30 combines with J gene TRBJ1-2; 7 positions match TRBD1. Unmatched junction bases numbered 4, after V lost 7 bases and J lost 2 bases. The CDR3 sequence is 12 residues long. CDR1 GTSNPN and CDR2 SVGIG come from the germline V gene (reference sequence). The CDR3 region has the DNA TGTGCCTCGAAACAGGGGAACTATGGCTACACCTTC. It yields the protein CASKQGNYGYTF.

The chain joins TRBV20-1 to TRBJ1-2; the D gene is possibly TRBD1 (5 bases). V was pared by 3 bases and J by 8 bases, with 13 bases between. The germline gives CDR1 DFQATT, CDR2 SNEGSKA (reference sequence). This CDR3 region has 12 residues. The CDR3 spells CSASPQGRGYTF. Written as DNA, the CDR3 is TGCAGTGCTAGTCCGCAGGGTCGCGGCTACACCTTC.

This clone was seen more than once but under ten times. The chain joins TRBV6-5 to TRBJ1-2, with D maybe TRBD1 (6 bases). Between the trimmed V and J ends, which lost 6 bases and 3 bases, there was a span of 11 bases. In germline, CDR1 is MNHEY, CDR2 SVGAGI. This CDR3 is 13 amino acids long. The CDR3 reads CASSGQNDYGYTF. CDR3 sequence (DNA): TGTGCCAGCAGCGGACAGAACGACTATGGCTACACCTTC.

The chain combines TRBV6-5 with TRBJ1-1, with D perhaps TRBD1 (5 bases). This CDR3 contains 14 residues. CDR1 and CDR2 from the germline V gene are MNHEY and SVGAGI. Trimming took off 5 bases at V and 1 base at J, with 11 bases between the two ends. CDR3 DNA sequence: TGTGCCAGCAGTCCCCGGGGGGGGAACACTGAAGCTTTCTTT. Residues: CASSPRGGNTEAFF.

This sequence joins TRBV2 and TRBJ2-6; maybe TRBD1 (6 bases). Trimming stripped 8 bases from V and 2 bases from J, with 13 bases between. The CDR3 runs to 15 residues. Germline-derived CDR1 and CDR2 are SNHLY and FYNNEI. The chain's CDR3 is CASQTEGAGANVLTF. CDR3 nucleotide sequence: TGTGCCAGCCAAACCGAGGGGGCTGGGGCCAACGTCCTGACTTTC.

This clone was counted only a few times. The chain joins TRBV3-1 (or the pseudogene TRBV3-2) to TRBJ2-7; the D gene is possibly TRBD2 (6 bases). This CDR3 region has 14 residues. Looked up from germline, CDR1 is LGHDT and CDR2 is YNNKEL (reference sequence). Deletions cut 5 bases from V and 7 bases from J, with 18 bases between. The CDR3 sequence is CASSALRGNMEQYF. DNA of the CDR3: TGTGCCAGCAGCGCGCTCCGCGGGAACATGGAGCAGTACTTC.

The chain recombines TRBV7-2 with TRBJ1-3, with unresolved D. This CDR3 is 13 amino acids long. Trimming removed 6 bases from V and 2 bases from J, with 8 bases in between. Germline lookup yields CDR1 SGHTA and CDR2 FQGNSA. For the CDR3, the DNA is TGTGCCAGCAGTAGAGGAGCTGGAAACACCATATATTTT. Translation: CASSRGAGNTIYF.

The CDR3 sequence is CASSGRTEETQYF. CDR3 coding DNA: TGTGCCAGCAGTGGTCGGACAGAAGAGACCCAGTACTTC. V usage is TRBV28 and J usage is TRBJ2-5, with TRBD1 as a possible D gene (6 bases). The V end lost 5 bases, the J end lost 3 bases, and 10 bases lay between the germline ends. The CDR3 has 13 amino acids. CDR1 MDHEN and CDR2 SYDVKM come from the germline V gene.

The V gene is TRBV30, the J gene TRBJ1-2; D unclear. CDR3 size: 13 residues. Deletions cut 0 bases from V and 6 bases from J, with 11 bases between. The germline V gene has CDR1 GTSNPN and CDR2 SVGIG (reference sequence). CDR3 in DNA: TGTGCCTGGAGTGTACGGGGAATCCATGGCTACACCTTC. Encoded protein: CAWSVRGIHGYTF.

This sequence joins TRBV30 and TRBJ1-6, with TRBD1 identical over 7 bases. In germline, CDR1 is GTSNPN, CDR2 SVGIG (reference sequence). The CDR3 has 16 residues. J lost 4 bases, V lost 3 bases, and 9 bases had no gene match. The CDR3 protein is CAWSPGTAPYNSPLHF. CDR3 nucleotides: TGTGCCTGGAGCCCCGGGACAGCTCCGTATAATTCACCCCTCCACTTT.

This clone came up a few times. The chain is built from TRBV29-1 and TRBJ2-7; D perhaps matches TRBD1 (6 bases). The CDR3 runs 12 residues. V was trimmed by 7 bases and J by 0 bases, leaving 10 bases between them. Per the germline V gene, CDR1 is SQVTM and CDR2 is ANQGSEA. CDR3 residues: CSATTGSYEQYF. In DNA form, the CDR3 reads TGCAGCGCCACGACAGGCTCCTACGAGCAGTACTTC.

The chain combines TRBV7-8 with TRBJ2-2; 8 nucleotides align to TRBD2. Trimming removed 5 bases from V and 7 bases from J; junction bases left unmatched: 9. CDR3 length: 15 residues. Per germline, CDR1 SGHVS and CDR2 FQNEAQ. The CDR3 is CASSLGTSRIGELFF. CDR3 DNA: TGTGCCAGCAGCCTGGGGACTAGTAGGATCGGGGAGCTGTTTTTT.

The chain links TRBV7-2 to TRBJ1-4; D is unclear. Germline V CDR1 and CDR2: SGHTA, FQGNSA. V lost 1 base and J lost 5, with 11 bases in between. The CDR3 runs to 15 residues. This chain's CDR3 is CASSLGAAPNEKLFF. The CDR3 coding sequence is TGTGCCAGCAGCTTAGGAGCCGCACCCAATGAAAAACTGTTTTTT.

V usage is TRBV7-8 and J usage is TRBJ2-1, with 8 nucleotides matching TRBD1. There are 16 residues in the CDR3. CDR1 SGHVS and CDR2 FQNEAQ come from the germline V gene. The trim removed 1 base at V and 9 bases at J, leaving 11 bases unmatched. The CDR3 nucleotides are TGTGCCAGCAGCTTAGTGTTTTCCGCGACAGGGGCTGAGCAGTTCTTC. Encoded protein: CASSLVFSATGAEQFF.

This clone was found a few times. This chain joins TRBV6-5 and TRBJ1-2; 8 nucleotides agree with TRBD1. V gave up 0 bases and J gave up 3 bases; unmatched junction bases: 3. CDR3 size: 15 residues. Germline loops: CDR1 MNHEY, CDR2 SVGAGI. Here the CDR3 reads CASSYSDRAYYGYTF. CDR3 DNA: TGTGCCAGCAGTTACTCGGACAGGGCCTACTATGGCTACACCTTC.

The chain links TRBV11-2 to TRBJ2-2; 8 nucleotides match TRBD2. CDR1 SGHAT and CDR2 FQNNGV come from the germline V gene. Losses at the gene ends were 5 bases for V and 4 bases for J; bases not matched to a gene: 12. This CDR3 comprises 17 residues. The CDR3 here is CASSPRGGDLGTGELFF. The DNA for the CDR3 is TGTGCCAGCAGCCCCCGGGGGGGAGATTTAGGCACCGGGGAGCTGTTTTTT.